This T cell receptor (beta chain) is from a study of blood T cell repertoires in COVID-19. On the study more broadly: T cells, B-cell-depleted T cells, or PBMCs supplied cDNA or gDNA.

Notes on this clone: This sample includes further DNA sequences coding for the same CDR3.

Sequencing was performed with immunoSEQ multiplex PCR; in TCRdb, only in-frame clones are kept and a portion is missing. The sample gives approximately 220,000 clones, roughly 84% of which show up once; 6.8% is in the top ten. J lost 3 bases, V lost 3 bases, and 2 bases had no gene match. The CDR3 totals 15 residues. Germline values: CDR1 SGDLS, CDR2 YYNGEE. The chain employs TRBV9 and TRBJ2-3, with 12 bases aligning to TRBD2. The source material was PBMCs or T cells enriched from blood (not recorded which). The receptor was isolated from a woman aged 40 to 50 who had recovered from COVID-19. The CDR3 here is CASSATSGSTDTQYF. In nucleotides, the CDR3 is TGTGCCAGCAGCGCGACTAGCGGGAGTACAGATACGCAGTATTTT.